These T cell receptor beta chains were read from a single sample in a study of technical replicates of blood from a few donors. The protocol was immunoSEQ multiplex PCR, while the TCRdb copy is restricted to in-frame clones and leaves out a portion. This sample yields tens of thousands of clones, of which around 90% are seen a single time; 0.3% to 0.45% belongs to the top ten. Material: T cells isolated from PBMCs. The receptors shown here come from a human donor in good health. The CDR3 runs from the conserved cysteine through the conserved F or W. Fields, in order: clone size, D gene, J gene, V gene, CDR3 protein, CDR3 DNA. The D gene is left open where the match is weak. Size is omitted from some rows. Given values are once, few, many or a class for expanded clones.

>NA|NA|TRBJ1-1|TRBV18
CASSGSGNTEAFF
TGTGCCAGCTCCGGGTCGGGGAACACTGAAGCTTTCTTT
>NA|TRBD2|TRBJ2-4|TRBV6-5
CASSELAGSLLNF
TGTGCCAGCAGTGAGTTAGCGGGATCCCTTCTGAACTTC
>NA|TRBD2|TRBJ2-3|TRBV19
CASSLPGTSDTDTQYF
TGTGCCAGTAGTTTACCCGGGACTAGCGATACAGATACGCAGTATTTT
>NA|TRBD2|TRBJ2-1|TRBV19
CASSIGFGRGYNEQFF
TGTGCCAGTAGTATAGGTTTCGGGAGGGGGTACAATGAGCAGTTCTTC
>NA|TRBD2|TRBJ2-1|TRBV19
CASKWLAGGSSYNEQFF
TGTGCCAGTAAGTGGCTAGCGGGTGGAAGCTCCTACAATGAGCAGTTCTTC
>NA|NA|TRBJ2-3|TRBV28
CASSFPKGGRSTQYF
TGTGCCAGCAGTTTCCCCAAAGGAGGGAGGTCTACGCAGTATTTT
>NA|NA|TRBJ2-6|TRBV7-2
CASSFRYSGANVLTF
TGTGCCAGCAGCTTCAGGTACTCTGGGGCCAACGTCCTGACTTTC
>NA|NA|TRBJ1-1|TRBV5-1
CASSPRGTEAFF
TGCGCCAGCAGCCCACGAGGCACTGAAGCTTTCTTT
>few|NA|TRBJ1-1|TRBV28
CASSPGVRNTEAFF
TGTGCCAGCAGTCCCGGGGTTCGGAACACTGAAGCTTTCTTT
>NA|TRBD2|TRBJ2-5|TRBV4-2
CASSRPTSGENQETQYF
TGTGCCAGCAGCCGGCCCACTAGCGGAGAAAACCAAGAGACCCAGTACTTC
>few|NA|TRBJ1-3|TRBV19
CASSSDRSSGNTIYF
TGTGCCAGTAGCAGTGACAGAAGCTCTGGAAACACCATATATTTT
>NA|NA|TRBJ2-2|TRBV5-1
CASSFTANTGELFF
TGCGCCAGCAGCTTCACAGCGAACACCGGGGAGCTGTTTTTT
>NA|NA|TRBJ1-5|TRBV27
CASSLYRVTNQPQHF
TGTGCCAGCAGTTTATACCGGGTGACGAATCAGCCCCAGCATTTT
>NA|NA|TRBJ1-5|TRBV28
CASSFGGKYSNQPQHF
TGTGCCAGCAGTTTTGGCGGTAAATATAGCAATCAGCCCCAGCATTTT
>NA|NA|TRBJ2-3|TRBV5-1
CASSLGDSTDTQYF
TGCGCCAGCAGCTTGGGTGACTCCACAGATACGCAGTATTTT
>NA|NA|TRBJ1-1|TRBV11-3
CASSFEGNTEAFF
TGTGCCAGCAGCTTTGAGGGGAACACTGAAGCTTTCTTT
>NA|NA|TRBJ1-1|TRBV30
CAWSTGMTEAFF
TGTGCCTGGTCCACGGGTATGACTGAAGCTTTCTTT
>NA|TRBD2|TRBJ2-1|TRBV4-2
CASSHRGNSGPNEQFF
TGTGCCAGCAGCCACAGAGGAAATAGCGGGCCTAATGAGCAGTTCTTC
>NA|NA|TRBJ2-7|TRBV28
CASSFETGYEQYF
TGTGCCAGCAGTTTCGAGACAGGCTACGAGCAGTACTTC
>NA|NA|TRBJ1-2|TRBV11-2
CASTGITNYGYTF
TGTGCCAGCACCGGGATTACTAACTATGGCTACACCTTC
>NA|NA|TRBJ1-2|TRBV4-1
CASSQDRGWGYTF
TGCGCCAGCAGCCAAGACAGGGGCTGGGGCTACACCTTC
>few|TRBD1|TRBJ1-1|TRBV10-3
CAISGLQGAGTEAFF
TGTGCCATCAGTGGGTTACAGGGGGCAGGTACTGAAGCTTTCTTT
>NA|NA|TRBJ2-4|TRBV28
CASSFLVKNIQYF
TGTGCCAGCAGTTTCTTAGTAAAAAACATTCAGTACTTC
>NA|NA|TRBJ2-3|TRBV29-1
CSVEDLGRTDTQYF
TGCAGCGTTGAAGATCTTGGGAGGACAGATACGCAGTATTTT
>NA|TRBD1|TRBJ2-7|TRBV27
CASTRTGVLYEQYF
TGTGCCAGCACTAGGACAGGGGTGTTATACGAGCAGTACTTC
>NA|NA|TRBJ2-2|TRBV4-3
CASSQVWSRALTGELFF
TGCGCCAGCAGCCAAGTTTGGTCCAGGGCCCTCACCGGGGAGCTGTTTTTT
>NA|TRBD2|TRBJ2-5|TRBV7-2
CASSSPGLAHETQYF
TGTGCCAGCAGCTCCCCGGGACTAGCGCACGAGACCCAGTACTTC
>few|TRBD1|TRBJ1-1|TRBV6-1
CASTGDSLAAFF
TGTGCCAGCACCGGGGACAGTTTAGCAGCTTTCTTT
>NA|NA|TRBJ2-2|TRBV18
CASSPPAGYTGELFF
TGTGCCAGCTCACCACCAGCGGGTTACACCGGGGAGCTGTTTTTT
>NA|TRBD2|TRBJ2-7|TRBV5-4
CASSLQREVYEQYF
TGTGCCAGCAGCTTGCAGCGGGAGGTGTACGAGCAGTACTTC
>NA|TRBD1|TRBJ1-1|TRBV6-1
CASTSDRANTEAFF
TGTGCCAGCACCTCGGACAGGGCGAACACTGAAGCTTTCTTT
>NA|TRBD2|TRBJ2-1|TRBV7-6
CASSLIAGSGDEQFF
TGTGCCAGCAGCTTAATAGCGGGATCCGGGGATGAGCAGTTCTTC
>NA|TRBD1|TRBJ2-2|TRBV28
CASSPGTGGTGELFF
TGTGCCAGCAGCCCCGGGACAGGGGGTACCGGGGAGCTGTTTTTT
>NA|NA|TRBJ2-5|TRBV27
CASTGGGRKTQYF
TGTGCCAGCACAGGTGGGGGGAGGAAGACCCAGTACTTC